This T cell receptor (beta chain) was sequenced in a study of blood T cell repertoires in COVID-19. About the research overall: Nucleic acid was either cDNA or gDNA, and it came from T cells, B-cell-depleted T cells, or PBMCs.

V lost 1 base to trimming and J lost 11 bases; unmatched junction nucleotides: 8. Germline loops: CDR1 SGHTA, CDR2 FQGNSA. This CDR3 is 14 amino acids long. In this sample, this clone turned up a few times. Seattle patient enrollment occurred during active infection, with longitudinal follow-up thereafter. Original handling: Amplification of reference gene primers provided the estimated nucleated cell counts. This table comes from immunoSEQ multiplex PCR, and its TCRdb copy is limited to in-frame clones, with some not included. V, J and clone size are taken as reported in that table, and D and trimming were inferred from the DNA itself. Of approximately 210,000 clones in the sample, over 80% were seen once.

The rearrangement joins TRBV7-2 to TRBJ1-5; 7 positions match TRBD1. What was sequenced was peripheral blood. This clonotype was sampled from a man aged 55 to 70 with COVID-19, enrolled during active disease. This chain's CDR3 is CASSLGDSRQAQHF. The DNA for the CDR3 is TGTGCCAGCAGCTTAGGGGACAGCCGTCAAGCCCAGCATTTT.